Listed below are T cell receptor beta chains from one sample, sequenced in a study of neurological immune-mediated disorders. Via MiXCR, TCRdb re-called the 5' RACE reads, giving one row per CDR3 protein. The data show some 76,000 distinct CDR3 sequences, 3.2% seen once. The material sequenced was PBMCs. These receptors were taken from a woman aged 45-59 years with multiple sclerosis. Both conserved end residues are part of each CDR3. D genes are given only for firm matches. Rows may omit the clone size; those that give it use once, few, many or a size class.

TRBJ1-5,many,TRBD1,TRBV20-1,TGCAGTGCTAGAGGACAGGGTTGGAGTCAGCCCCAGCATTTT,CSARGQGWSQPQHF
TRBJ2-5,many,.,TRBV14,TGTGCCAGCAGCCAAGAGGTGACAGATCAAGAGACCCAGTACTTC,CASSQEVTDQETQYF
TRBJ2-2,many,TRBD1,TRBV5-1,TGCGCCAGCAGCTTCCGACAGGGAATCACCCTGAACACCGGGGAGCTGTTTTTT,CASSFRQGITLNTGELFF
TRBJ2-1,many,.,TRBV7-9,TGTGCCAGCAGCCCTCGGACTGGTCCCAATGAGCAGTTCTTC,CASSPRTGPNEQFF
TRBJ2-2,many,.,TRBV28,TGTGCCAGCAGCAACAACGGAGGGGCCGGGGAGCTGTTTTTT,CASSNNGGAGELFF
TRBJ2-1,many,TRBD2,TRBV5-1,TGCGCCAGCAGCTTCTCAGCGGGAGCCATGGATGAGCAGTTCTTC,CASSFSAGAMDEQFF
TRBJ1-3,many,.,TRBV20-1,TGCAGTGCTAGTACGGGTCCCCTCTCTGGAAACACCATATATTTT,CSASTGPLSGNTIYF
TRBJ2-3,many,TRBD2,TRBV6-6,TGTGCCAGCAGCCCCCTGGCGGGAGTGGCAGATACGCAGTATTTT,CASSPLAGVADTQYF
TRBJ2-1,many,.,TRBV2,TGTGCCAGCAGAGGCACAAGCAATGAGCAGTTCTTC,CASRGTSNEQFF
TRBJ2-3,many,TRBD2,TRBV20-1,TGCAGTGCTTTTCGCGGGACTAGCGGGAGGGAGAGTACGCAGTATTTT,CSAFRGTSGRESTQYF
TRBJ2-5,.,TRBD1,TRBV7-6,TGTGCCAGCAGCTTAGAACAGGGGATGTACTTC,CASSLEQGMYF
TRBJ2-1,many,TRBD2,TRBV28,TGTGCCAGCACGAGACTAGCGGGAGCCCATGAGCAGTTCTTC,CASTRLAGAHEQFF
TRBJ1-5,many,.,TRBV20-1,TGCAGTGCTAGAAAAGGAACAAACGGCAATCAGCCCCAGCATTTT,CSARKGTNGNQPQHF
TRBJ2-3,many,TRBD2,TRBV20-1,TGCAGTGCTTCCCGGGGAAGCGGGAGAGGCGATACGCAGTATTTT,CSASRGSGRGDTQYF
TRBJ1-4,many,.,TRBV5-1,TGCGCCAGCAGCTTAGGCGTGGCTAATGAAAAACTGTTTTTT,CASSLGVANEKLFF
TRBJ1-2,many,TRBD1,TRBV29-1,TGCAGCGTCGACAGGGATATTAACTATGGCTACACCTTC,CSVDRDINYGYTF
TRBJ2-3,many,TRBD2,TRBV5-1,TGCGCCAGCAGCTTGAGCGGGGCGAGCACAGATACGCAGTATTTT,CASSLSGASTDTQYF
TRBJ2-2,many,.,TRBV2,TGTGCCAGCAGTATTTTGCCCACCGGGGAGCTGTTTTTT,CASSILPTGELFF
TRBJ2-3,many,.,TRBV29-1,TGCAGCGTCATTAGACAGCCCCGAATCACAGATACGCAGTATTTT,CSVIRQPRITDTQYF
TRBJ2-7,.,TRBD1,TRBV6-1,TGTGCCAGCAGTGAATGGGACAGGCTGTACGAGCAGTACTTC,CASSEWDRLYEQYF
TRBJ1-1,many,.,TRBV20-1,TGCAGTTCCCGACCAGGGGTTATGAACACTGAAGCTTTCTTT,CSSRPGVMNTEAFF
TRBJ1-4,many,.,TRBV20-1,TGCAGTGCTAGAGATGGGAGTGTCCTCGTCTTT,CSARDGSVLVF
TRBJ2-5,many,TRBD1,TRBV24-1,TGTGCCACCAGTGACCCGGGACAGGGCGAGACCCAGTACTTC,CATSDPGQGETQYF
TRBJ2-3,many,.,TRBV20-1,TGCAGTGCTAGCAAATCATCGGGGGATGCAGATACGCAGTATTTT,CSASKSSGDADTQYF
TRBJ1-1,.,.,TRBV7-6,TGTGCCAGCAGCTTGGAGGGACGGGTGAACACTGAAGCTTTCTTT,CASSLEGRVNTEAFF